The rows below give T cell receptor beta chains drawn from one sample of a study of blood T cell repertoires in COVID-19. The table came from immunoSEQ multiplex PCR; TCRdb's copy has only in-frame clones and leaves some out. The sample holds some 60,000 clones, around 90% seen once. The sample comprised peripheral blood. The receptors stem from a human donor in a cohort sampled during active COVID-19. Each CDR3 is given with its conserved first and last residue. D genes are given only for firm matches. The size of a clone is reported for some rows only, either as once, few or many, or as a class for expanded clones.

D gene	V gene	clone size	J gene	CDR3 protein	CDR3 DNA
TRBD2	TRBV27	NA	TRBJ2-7	CASSFTSGRAYEQYF	TGTGCCAGCAGTTTTACTAGCGGGAGGGCCTACGAGCAGTACTTC
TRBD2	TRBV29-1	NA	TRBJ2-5	CSVAPGLAQETQYF	TGCAGCGTTGCCCCGGGACTAGCCCAAGAGACCCAGTACTTC
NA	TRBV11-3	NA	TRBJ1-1	CASSLDRTEAFF	TGTGCCAGCAGCTTAGACAGGACTGAAGCTTTCTTT
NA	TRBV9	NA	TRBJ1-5	CASSGREGLGQPQHF	TGTGCCAGCAGCGGGAGGGAGGGCCTAGGACAGCCCCAGCATTTT
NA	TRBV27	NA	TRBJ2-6	CASSLGLSPSGANVLTF	TGTGCCAGCAGTTTAGGTCTCAGTCCCAGTGGGGCCAACGTCCTGACTTTC
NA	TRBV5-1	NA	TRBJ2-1	CASEGYNEQFF	TGCGCCAGCGAGGGATACAATGAGCAGTTCTTC
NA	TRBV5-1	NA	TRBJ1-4	CASSLASGTNEKLFF	TGCGCCAGCAGCTTGGCTTCGGGTACTAATGAAAAACTGTTTTTT
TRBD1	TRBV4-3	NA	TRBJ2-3	CASSQEGTGGDTQYF	TGCGCCAGCAGCCAAGAGGGAACAGGGGGAGATACGCAGTATTTT
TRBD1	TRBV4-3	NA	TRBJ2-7	CASSRWTGFNYEQYF	TGCGCCAGCAGCCGCTGGACAGGGTTTAACTACGAGCAGTACTTC
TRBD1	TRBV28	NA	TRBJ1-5	CASSLGTGGQPQHF	TGTGCCAGCAGTTTAGGGACAGGGGGACAGCCCCAGCATTTT
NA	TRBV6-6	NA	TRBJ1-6	CASRDSNSPLHF	TGTGCCAGCAGAGACAGTAATTCACCCCTCCACTTT
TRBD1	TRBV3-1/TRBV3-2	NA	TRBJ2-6	CASSQDPPGGDSGANVLTF	TGTGCCAGCAGCCAAGATCCCCCAGGGGGAGACTCTGGGGCCAACGTCCTGACTTTC
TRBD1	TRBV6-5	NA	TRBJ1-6	CASSSGTGNSPLHF	TGTGCCAGCAGTTCCGGGACAGGAAATTCACCCCTCCACTTT
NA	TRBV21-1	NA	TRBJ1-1	CASSLRTGSNTEAFF	TGTGCCAGCAGCCTCCGGACAGGGAGTAACACTGAAGCTTTCTTT
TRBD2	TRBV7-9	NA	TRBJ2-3	CASSSTSWGDTQYF	TGTGCCAGCAGCTCGACTAGCTGGGGAGATACGCAGTATTTT
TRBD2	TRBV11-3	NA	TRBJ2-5	CASSLGTSGSFQETQYF	TGTGCCAGCAGCTTAGGGACTAGCGGGAGTTTTCAAGAGACCCAGTACTTC
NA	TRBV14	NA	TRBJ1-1	CASSPRGGSAEAFF	TGTGCCAGCAGCCCTCGGGGGGGCAGCGCTGAAGCTTTCTTT
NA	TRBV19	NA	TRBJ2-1	CASSISFSLQGREQFF	TGTGCCAGTAGTATCAGCTTTTCGCTACAGGGAAGAGAGCAGTTCTTC
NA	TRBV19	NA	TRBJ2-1	CASSADRITNGEQFF	TGTGCCAGTAGTGCGGACAGAATTACTAATGGTGAGCAGTTCTTC
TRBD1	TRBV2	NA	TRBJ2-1	CASSETGVSNEQFF	TGTGCCAGCAGTGAGACAGGGGTTTCAAATGAGCAGTTCTTC
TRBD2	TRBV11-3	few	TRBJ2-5	CASSAGLADEETQYF	TGTGCCAGCTCTGCGGGACTAGCGGACGAAGAGACCCAGTACTTC
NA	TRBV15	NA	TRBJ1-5	CATSREIGNQPQHF	TGTGCCACCAGCAGAGAAATCGGCAATCAGCCCCAGCATTTT
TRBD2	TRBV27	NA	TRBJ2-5	CASSSTGASGRARETQYF	TGTGCCAGCAGTTCGACGGGGGCTAGCGGGAGGGCCCGGGAGACCCAGTACTTC
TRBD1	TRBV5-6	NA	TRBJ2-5	CASSYRTGIQETQYF	TGTGCCAGCAGCTACCGGACAGGGATCCAAGAGACCCAGTACTTC
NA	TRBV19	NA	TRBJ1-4	CASSILGGADEKLFF	TGTGCCAGTAGTATTTTAGGAGGGGCGGACGAAAAACTGTTTTTT
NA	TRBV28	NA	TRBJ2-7	CASSLGLAYEQYF	TGTGCCAGCAGTTTAGGGCTAGCGTACGAGCAGTACTTC
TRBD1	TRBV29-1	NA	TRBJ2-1	CSVLWGQGAPEQFF	TGCAGCGTTCTCTGGGGACAGGGGGCGCCTGAGCAGTTCTTC
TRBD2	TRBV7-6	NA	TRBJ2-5	CASSGTSGIETQYF	TGTGCCAGCAGCGGGACTAGCGGGATAGAGACCCAGTACTTC
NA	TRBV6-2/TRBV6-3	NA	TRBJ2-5	CASSYRAGPPVIRETQYF	TGTGCCAGCAGTTACCGAGCCGGTCCGCCCGTCATCCGGGAGACCCAGTACTTC
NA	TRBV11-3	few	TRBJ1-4	CASSHRRATNEKLFF	TGTGCCAGCAGCCACCGACGGGCAACTAATGAAAAACTGTTTTTT
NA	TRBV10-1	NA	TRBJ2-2	CASSVGLRGGELFF	TGCGCCAGCAGTGTGGGTCTACGGGGCGGGGAGCTGTTTTTT
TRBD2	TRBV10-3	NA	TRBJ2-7	CAITAGLAGEEQYF	TGTGCCATCACAGCGGGACTAGCGGGAGAAGAGCAGTACTTC
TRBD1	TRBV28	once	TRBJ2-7	CASTSGTATYEQYF	TGTGCCAGCACCTCCGGGACAGCGACCTACGAGCAGTACTTC
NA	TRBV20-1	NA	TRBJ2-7	CSASPNSGNRLF	TGCAGTGCTAGTCCCAACTCAGGAAATCGCCTCTTC
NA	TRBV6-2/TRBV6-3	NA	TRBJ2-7	CASGSGAYEQYF	TGTGCCAGCGGTTCAGGCGCCTACGAGCAGTACTTC
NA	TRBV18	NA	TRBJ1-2	CASSPGASNYGYTF	TGTGCCAGCTCACCAGGGGCCTCTAACTATGGCTACACCTTC
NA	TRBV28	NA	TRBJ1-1	CASTPSDFGGRNTEAFF	TGTGCCAGCACTCCTTCGGACTTCGGGGGTCGGAACACTGAAGCTTTCTTT
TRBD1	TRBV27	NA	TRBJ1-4	CASPRDRGFEKLFF	TGTGCCAGTCCCCGGGACAGGGGTTTTGAAAAACTGTTTTTT